This paragraph covers one T cell receptor (beta chain) sequence. What it recognizes is unknown. V was clipped by 4 bases and J by 5 bases, with 11 bases between them. There are 13 residues in the CDR3. From germline, CDR1 is SGHAT and CDR2 FQDESV (reference sequence). Clones were read by immunoSEQ multiplex PCR, and TCRdb kept only the in-frame ones, dropping some. The table shows under 130,000 clones, with over 75% occurring only once. The data stem from a study of T cell responses to AZD1222 COVID-19 vaccine. At the level of the study: Pooled in the analysis were second doses at about 4 or about 12 weeks. Findings of the study overall: Spike was spanned by vaccine-associated CD4 TCRs, which were dominant at 160-218 and 743-854.

The sample in question was peripheral blood, obtained on day 0 of AZD1222 vaccination. The chain combines TRBV11-1 with TRBJ1-1; weak D call: TRBD1 (5 bases). The TCR originated in an adult in good health. CDR3 DNA sequence: TGTGCCAGCAGCTCTTGGGGGGGTACTGAAGCTTTCTTT. Translating it yields CASSSWGGTEAFF.